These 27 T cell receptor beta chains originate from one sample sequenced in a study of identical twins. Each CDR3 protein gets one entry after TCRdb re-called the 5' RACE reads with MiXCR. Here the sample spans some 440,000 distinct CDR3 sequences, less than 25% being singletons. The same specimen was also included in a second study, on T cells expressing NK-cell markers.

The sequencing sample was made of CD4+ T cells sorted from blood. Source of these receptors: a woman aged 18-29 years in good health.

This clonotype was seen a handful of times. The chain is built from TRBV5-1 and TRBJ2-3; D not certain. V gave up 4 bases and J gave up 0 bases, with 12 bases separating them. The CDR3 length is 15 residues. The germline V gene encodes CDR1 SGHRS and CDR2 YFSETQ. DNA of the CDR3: TGCGCCAGCAGCCTCCCGGGCCCGAGCACAGATACGCAGTATTTT. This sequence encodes CASSLPGPSTDTQYF.

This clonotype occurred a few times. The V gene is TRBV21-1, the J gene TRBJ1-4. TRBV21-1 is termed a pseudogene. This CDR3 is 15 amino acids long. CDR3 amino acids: CASSKKQATNEKLFF. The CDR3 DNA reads TGTGCCAGCAGCAAAAAGCAGGCAACTAATGAAAAACTGTTTTTT.

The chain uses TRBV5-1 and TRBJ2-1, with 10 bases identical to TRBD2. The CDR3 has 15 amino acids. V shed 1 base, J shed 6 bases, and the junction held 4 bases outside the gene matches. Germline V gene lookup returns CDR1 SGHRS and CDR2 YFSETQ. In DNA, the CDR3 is TGCGCCAGCAGCTTGTTAAGCGGGAGGGCCAATGAGCAGTTCTTC. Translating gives CASSLLSGRANEQFF.

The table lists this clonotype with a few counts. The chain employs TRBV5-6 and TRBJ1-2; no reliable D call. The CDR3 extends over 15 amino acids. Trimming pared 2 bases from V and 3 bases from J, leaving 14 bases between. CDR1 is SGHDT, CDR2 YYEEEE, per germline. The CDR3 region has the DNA TGTGCCAGCAGCTTCGGCAGAACTATTCACTATGGCTACACCTTC. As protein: CASSFGRTIHYGYTF.

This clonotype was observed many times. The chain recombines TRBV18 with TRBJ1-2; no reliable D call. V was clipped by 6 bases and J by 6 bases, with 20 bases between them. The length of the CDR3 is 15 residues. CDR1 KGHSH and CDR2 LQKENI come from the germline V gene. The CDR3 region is CASSQRQGPANGYTF. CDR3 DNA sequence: TGTGCCAGCTCCCAAAGGCAAGGGCCGGCCAATGGCTACACCTTC.

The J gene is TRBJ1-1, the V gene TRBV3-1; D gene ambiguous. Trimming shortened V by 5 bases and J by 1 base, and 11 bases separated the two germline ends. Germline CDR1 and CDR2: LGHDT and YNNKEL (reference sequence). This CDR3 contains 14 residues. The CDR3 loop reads CASSELTGNTEAFF. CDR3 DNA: TGTGCCAGCAGCGAATTGACGGGGAACACTGAAGCTTTCTTT.

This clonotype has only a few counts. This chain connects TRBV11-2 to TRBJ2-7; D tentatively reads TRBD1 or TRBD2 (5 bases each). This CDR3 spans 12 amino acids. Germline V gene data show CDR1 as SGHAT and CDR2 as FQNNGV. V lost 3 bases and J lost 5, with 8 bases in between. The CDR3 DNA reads TGTGCCAGCAGCTTGGGACCACACGAGCAGTACTTC. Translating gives CASSLGPHEQYF.

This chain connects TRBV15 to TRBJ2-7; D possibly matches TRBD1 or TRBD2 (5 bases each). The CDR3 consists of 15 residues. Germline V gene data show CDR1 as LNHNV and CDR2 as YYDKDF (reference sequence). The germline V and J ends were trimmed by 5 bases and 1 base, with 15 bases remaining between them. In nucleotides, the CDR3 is TGTGCCACCAGCGGTTGGGACCGTGGGTCCTACGAGCAGTACTTC. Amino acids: CATSGWDRGSYEQYF.

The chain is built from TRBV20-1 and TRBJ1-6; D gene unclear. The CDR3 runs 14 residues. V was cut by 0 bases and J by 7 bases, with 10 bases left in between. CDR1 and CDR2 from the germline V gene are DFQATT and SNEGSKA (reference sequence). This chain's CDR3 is CSARDPSANSPLHF. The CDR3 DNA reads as TGCAGTGCTAGAGATCCCAGCGCCAATTCACCCCTCCACTTT.

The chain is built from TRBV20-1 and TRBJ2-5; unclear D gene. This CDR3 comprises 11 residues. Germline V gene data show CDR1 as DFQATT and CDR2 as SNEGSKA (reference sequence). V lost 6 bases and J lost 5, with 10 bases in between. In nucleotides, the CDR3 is TGCAGTGCCCCGTCTCAGGAGACCCAGTACTTC. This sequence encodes CSAPSQETQYF.

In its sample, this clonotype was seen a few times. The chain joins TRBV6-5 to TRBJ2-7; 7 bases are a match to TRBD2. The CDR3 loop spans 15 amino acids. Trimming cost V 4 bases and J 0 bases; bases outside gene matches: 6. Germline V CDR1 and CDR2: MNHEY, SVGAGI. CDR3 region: CASSWRRDYSYEQYF. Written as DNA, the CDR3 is TGTGCCAGCAGTTGGAGACGGGACTACTCCTACGAGCAGTACTTC.

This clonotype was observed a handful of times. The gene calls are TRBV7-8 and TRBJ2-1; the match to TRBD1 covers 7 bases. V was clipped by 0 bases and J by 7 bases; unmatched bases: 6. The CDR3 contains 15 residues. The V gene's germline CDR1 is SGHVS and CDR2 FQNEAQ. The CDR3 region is CASSLAIGGKNEQFF. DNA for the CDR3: TGTGCCAGCAGCTTAGCAATAGGGGGCAAGAATGAGCAGTTCTTC.

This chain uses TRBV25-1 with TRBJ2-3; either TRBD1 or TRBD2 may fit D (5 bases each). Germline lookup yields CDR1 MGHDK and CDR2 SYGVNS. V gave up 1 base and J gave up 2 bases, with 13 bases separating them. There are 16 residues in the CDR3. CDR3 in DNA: TGTGCCAGCAGTGAATCGCGGGCAGGGAACACAGATACGCAGTATTTT. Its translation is CASSESRAGNTDTQYF. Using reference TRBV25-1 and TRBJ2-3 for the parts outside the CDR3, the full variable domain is EADIYQTPRYLVIGTGKKITLECSQTMGHDKMYWYQQDPGMELHLIHYSYGVNSTEKGDLSSESTVSRIRTEHFPLTLESARPSHTSQYLCASSESRAGNTDTQYFGPGTRLTVL.

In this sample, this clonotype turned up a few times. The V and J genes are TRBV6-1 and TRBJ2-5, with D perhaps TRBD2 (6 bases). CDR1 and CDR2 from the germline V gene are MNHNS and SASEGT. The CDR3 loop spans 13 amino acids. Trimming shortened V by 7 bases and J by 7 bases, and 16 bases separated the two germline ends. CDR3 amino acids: CASTPPGVGTQYF. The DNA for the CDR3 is TGTGCCAGCACTCCCCCGGGGGTGGGGACCCAGTACTTC.

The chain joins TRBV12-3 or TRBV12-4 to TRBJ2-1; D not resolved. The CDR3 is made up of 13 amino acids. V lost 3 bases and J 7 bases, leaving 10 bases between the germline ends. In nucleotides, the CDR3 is TGTGCCAGCAGTTTTATGAGTTTGAATGAGCAGTTCTTC. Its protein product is CASSFMSLNEQFF.

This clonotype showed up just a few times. This chain's CDR3 is CSAPRQGANTEAFF. The CDR3 nucleotides are TGCAGTGCTCCCAGACAGGGAGCGAACACTGAAGCTTTCTTT. The V call is TRBV20-1, the J call TRBJ1-1; the match to TRBD1 covers 7 bases. Germline assignment: CDR1 DFQATT and CDR2 SNEGSKA (reference sequence). Losses at the gene ends were 5 bases for V and 1 base for J; bases not matched to a gene: 7. The CDR3 contains 14 residues.

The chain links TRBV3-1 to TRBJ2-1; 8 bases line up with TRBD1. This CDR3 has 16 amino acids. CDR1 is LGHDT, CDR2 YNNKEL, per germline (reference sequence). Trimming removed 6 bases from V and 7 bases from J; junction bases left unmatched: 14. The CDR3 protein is CASRPGRDRPSNEQFF. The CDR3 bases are TGTGCCAGCAGACCTGGCCGGGACAGGCCCTCTAATGAGCAGTTCTTC.

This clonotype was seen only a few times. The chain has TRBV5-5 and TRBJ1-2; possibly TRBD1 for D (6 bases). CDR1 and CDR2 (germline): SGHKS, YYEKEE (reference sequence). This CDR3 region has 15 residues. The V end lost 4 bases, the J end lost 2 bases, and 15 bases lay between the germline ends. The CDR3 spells CASSPGFGGNYGYTF. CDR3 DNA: TGTGCCAGCAGCCCCGGGTTTGGGGGCAACTATGGCTACACCTTC.

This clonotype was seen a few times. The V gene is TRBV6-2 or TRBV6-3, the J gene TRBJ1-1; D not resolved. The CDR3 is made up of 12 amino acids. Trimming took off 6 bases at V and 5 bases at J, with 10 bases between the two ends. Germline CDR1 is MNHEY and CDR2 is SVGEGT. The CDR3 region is CASRGLGTEAFF. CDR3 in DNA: TGTGCCAGCAGGGGATTGGGAACTGAAGCTTTCTTT.

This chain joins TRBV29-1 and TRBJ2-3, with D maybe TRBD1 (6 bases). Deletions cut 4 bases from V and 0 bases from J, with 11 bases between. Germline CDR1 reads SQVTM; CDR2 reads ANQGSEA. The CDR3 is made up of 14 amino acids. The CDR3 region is CSVALQGSTDTQYF. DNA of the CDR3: TGCAGCGTTGCTCTGCAGGGGAGCACAGATACGCAGTATTTT.

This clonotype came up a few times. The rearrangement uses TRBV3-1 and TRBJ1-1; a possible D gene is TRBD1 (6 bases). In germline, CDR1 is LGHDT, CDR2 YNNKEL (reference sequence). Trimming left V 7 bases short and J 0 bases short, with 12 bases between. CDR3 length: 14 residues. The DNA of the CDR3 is TGTGCCAGCAACCAGGGGCGGATGAACACTGAAGCTTTCTTT. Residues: CASNQGRMNTEAFF.

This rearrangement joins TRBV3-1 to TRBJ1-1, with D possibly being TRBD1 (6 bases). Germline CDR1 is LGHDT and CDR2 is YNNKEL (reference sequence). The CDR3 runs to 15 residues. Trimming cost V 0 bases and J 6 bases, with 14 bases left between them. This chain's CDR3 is CASSQEQQGKPEAFF. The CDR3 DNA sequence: TGTGCCAGCAGCCAAGAACAACAGGGAAAACCTGAAGCTTTCTTT.

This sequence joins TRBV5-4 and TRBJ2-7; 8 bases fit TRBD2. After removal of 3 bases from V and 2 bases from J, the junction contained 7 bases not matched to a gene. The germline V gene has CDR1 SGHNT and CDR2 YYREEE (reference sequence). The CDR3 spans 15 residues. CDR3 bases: TGTGCCAGCAGCTCCTTAAGCGGGGGTACCTACGAGCAGTACTTC. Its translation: CASSSLSGGTYEQYF.

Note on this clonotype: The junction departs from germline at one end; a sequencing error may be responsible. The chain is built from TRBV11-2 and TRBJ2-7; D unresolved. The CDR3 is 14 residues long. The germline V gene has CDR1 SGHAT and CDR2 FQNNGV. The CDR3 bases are TGTGCCAGCAGCCTAGGCCCCACATCCTCCGAGCAGTACTTC. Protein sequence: CASSLGPTSSEQYF.

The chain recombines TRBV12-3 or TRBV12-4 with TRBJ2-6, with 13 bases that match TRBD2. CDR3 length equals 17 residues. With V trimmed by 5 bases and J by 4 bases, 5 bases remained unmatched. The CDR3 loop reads CASSGTSGNVGANVLTF. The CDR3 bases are TGTGCCAGCAGTGGGACTAGCGGGAATGTGGGGGCCAACGTCCTGACTTTC.

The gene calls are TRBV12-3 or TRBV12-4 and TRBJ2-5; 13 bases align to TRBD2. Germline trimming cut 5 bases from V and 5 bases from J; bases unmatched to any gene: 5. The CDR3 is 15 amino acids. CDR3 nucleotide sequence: TGTGCCAGCAGTCCACTAGCGGGGGGGCGGGAGACCCAGTACTTC. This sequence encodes CASSPLAGGRETQYF.

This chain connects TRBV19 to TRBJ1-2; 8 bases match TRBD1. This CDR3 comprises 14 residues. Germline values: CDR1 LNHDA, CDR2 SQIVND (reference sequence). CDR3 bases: TGTGCGGTTGACCAAGGACAGGGTGACTATGGCTACACCTTC. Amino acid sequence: CAVDQGQGDYGYTF.